Presented here are 28 T cell receptor beta chains from one specimen sequenced in a study of identical twins. Using its own MiXCR run on the 5' RACE reads, TCRdb lists one record per CDR3 protein. Of hundreds of thousands of distinct CDR3 sequences in the sample, around 12% were seen once. The same data also contributed to another study, on yellow fever vaccine responses in identical twins.

Sample: PBMCs. Every receptor here comes from a woman between 18 and 29 years old in good health.

The chain recombines TRBV3-1 with TRBJ2-5; 7 bases map to TRBD2. CDR1 LGHDT and CDR2 YNNKEL come from the germline V gene (reference sequence). CDR3 length: 15 residues. V lost 6 bases, J lost 2 bases, and 9 bases stayed unmatched. For the CDR3, the DNA is TGTGCCAGCAGTCACACGGGGGGAGTACAAGAGACCCAGTACTTC. This encodes CASSHTGGVQETQYF.

In its sample, this clonotype was seen a few times. The J gene is TRBJ2-1, the V gene TRBV5-1, with TRBD1 matching 8 bases. CDR1 is SGHRS, CDR2 YFSETQ, per germline. CDR3 length: 18 amino acids. The J segment lost 0 bases and the V segment lost 2 bases, leaving 10 bases of the junction unmatched. The CDR3 sequence: CASSLNPRTGRSYNEQFF. The CDR3 nucleotides are TGCGCCAGCAGCTTAAATCCGCGGACAGGGCGCTCCTACAATGAGCAGTTCTTC.

CDR3 DNA sequence: TGCAGCGTCCCCCGCCTTGAGGAACACGAGCAGTACGTC. Translated: CSVPRLEEHEQYV. The J gene is TRBJ2-7, the V gene TRBV29-1; D remains ambiguous. V lost 6 bases, J lost 5 bases, and 17 bases lay in between. This CDR3 region has 13 residues. The germline CDR1 and CDR2 sequences are SQVTM and ANQGSEA.

The sample holds many counts of this clonotype. The rearrangement uses TRBV6-5 and TRBJ1-2, with a possible D match to TRBD1 (5 bases). CDR3 length equals 16 residues. V dropped 2 bases and J dropped 0 bases, with 13 bases sitting between them. The germline gives CDR1 MNHEY, CDR2 SVGAGI. CDR3 in amino acids: CASSYDSPRANYGYTF. In DNA, the CDR3 is TGTGCCAGCAGTTACGACAGTCCCAGAGCTAACTATGGCTACACCTTC.

This clonotype came up many times. The V call is TRBV18, the J call TRBJ2-5; D gene uncertain. The CDR3 contains 13 residues. Germline V gene data show CDR1 as KGHSH and CDR2 as LQKENI. Deletions cut 6 bases from V and 5 bases from J, with 13 bases between. The CDR3 loop is CASSGQAQETQYF. In DNA form, the CDR3 reads TGTGCCAGCTCCGGTCAGGCCCAGGAGACCCAGTACTTC.

The table lists this clonotype with many counts. This chain connects TRBV5-1 to TRBJ2-5, with D possibly TRBD1 on 6 matching bases. Trimming took off 4 bases at V and 4 bases at J, with 11 bases between the two ends. This CDR3 spans 13 amino acids. Germline CDR1 reads SGHRS; CDR2 reads YFSETQ. The chain's CDR3 is CASSRQGGETQYF. The CDR3 nucleotides are TGCGCCAGCAGCCGACAAGGGGGAGAGACCCAGTACTTC.

The chain recombines TRBV6-1 with TRBJ2-2; 13 positions agree with TRBD2. Looked up from germline, CDR1 is MNHNS and CDR2 is SASEGT. Trimming removed 5 bases from V and 4 bases from J; junction bases left unmatched: 7. The CDR3 is made up of 17 amino acids. For the CDR3, the DNA is TGTGCCAGCAGTCGCCCGACTAGCGGGAGGCTCACCGGGGAGCTGTTTTTT. Amino acids: CASSRPTSGRLTGELFF.

This chain connects TRBV5-1 to TRBJ1-1, with 7 bases identical to TRBD1. J lost 0 bases, V lost 0 bases, and 5 bases had no gene match. The germline gives CDR1 SGHRS, CDR2 YFSETQ. The CDR3 covers 16 residues. This CDR3 reads CASSLEGAVMNTEAFF. The CDR3 DNA reads TGCGCCAGCAGCTTGGAGGGGGCAGTGATGAACACTGAAGCTTTCTTT.

This clonotype was seen only a few times. The chain couples TRBV28 to TRBJ1-6; 8 nucleotides align to TRBD1. This CDR3 region has 15 residues. The trim removed 6 bases at V and 7 bases at J, leaving 8 bases unmatched. Germline V lookup: CDR1 MDHEN, CDR2 SYDVKM. The CDR3 reads CASRTDREENSPLHF. DNA of the CDR3: TGTGCCAGCAGAACGGACAGGGAAGAAAATTCACCCCTCCACTTT. Complete variable domain (other parts from reference TRBV28 and TRBJ1-6): DVKVTQSSRYLVKRTGEKVFLECVQDMDHENMFWYRQDPGLGLRLIYFSYDVKMKEKGDIPEGYSVSREKKERFSLILESASTNQTSMYLCASRTDREENSPLHFGNGTRLTVT.

This clonotype was found a few times. This chain connects TRBV3-1 to TRBJ2-7; no reliable D call. The length of the CDR3 is 11 residues. Per germline, CDR1 LGHDT and CDR2 YNNKEL (reference sequence). V was pared by 2 bases and J by 6 bases, with 5 bases between. The CDR3 DNA reads TGTGCCAGCAGCCAAAAATTCGAGCAGTACTTC. Translation: CASSQKFEQYF.

The chain joins TRBV5-1 to TRBJ1-5, with D hard to call. This CDR3 spans 16 amino acids. Trimming shortened V by 0 bases and J by 2 bases, and 12 bases separated the two germline ends. CDR1 and CDR2 (germline): SGHRS, YFSETQ. The CDR3 DNA sequence: TGCGCCAGCAGCTTGGGTCCAGATGATGGCAATCAGCCCCAGCATTTT. It codes for CASSLGPDDGNQPQHF.

This clonotype occurred a few times. The chain joins TRBV28 to TRBJ1-2; 11 bases are shared with TRBD1. Germline CDR1 is MDHEN and CDR2 is SYDVKM. The CDR3 loop spans 16 amino acids. V lost 3 bases to trimming and J lost 5 bases; unmatched junction nucleotides: 8. CDR3 nucleotides: TGTGCCAGCAGTTTCCGTGGACAGGGGGCAGTGTATGGCTACACCTTC. Encoded protein: CASSFRGQGAVYGYTF.

J is TRBJ2-5 and V is TRBV6-2 or TRBV6-3; D is perhaps TRBD1 or TRBD2 (5 bases each). Trimming cost V 2 bases and J 2 bases, with 9 bases left between them. This CDR3 has 14 residues. CDR1 and CDR2 from the germline V gene are MNHEY and SVGEGT. This CDR3 is CASSYRGRQETQYF. As DNA, the CDR3 is TGTGCCAGCAGTTACCGGGGCCGGCAAGAGACCCAGTACTTC.

The chain carries TRBV5-5 and TRBJ2-7; D perhaps matches TRBD1 (5 bases). Germline-derived CDR1 and CDR2 are SGHKS and YYEKEE (reference sequence). The CDR3 length is 14 residues. V was clipped by 1 base and J by 3 bases, with 11 bases between them. This chain's CDR3 is CASSLQDTVYEQYV. The CDR3 coding sequence is TGTGCCAGCAGCTTGCAGGACACCGTCTACGAGCAGTACGTC.

There are many counts of this clonotype. The chain couples TRBV11-2 to TRBJ1-1; no clear D. CDR1 is SGHAT, CDR2 FQNNGV, per germline. V was pared by 3 bases and J by 8 bases, with 19 bases between. The CDR3 consists of 15 residues. DNA of the CDR3: TGTGCCAGCAGCTTCTTACAATTCGCGGCGGCCGAAGCTTTCTTT. It codes for CASSFLQFAAAEAFF.

The chain combines TRBV5-1 with TRBJ2-5; 10 bases are shared with TRBD1. Germline V gene sequence: CDR1 SGHRS, CDR2 YFSETQ. Trimming at V came to 4 bases and at J to 2 bases, leaving 14 bases not matched to a gene. The CDR3 has 18 amino acids. This CDR3 reads CASSPRPRTGGTQETQYF. The CDR3 nucleotides read TGCGCCAGCAGCCCGCGACCTAGGACAGGGGGGACGCAAGAGACCCAGTACTTC.

This chain links TRBV7-9 with TRBJ2-7; D is ambiguous. Trimming removed 4 bases at V and 7 bases at J, with 14 bases between. Germline V gene sequence: CDR1 SEHNR, CDR2 FQNEAQ (reference sequence). This CDR3 is 13 amino acids long. The CDR3, as DNA: TGTGCCAGCAGCTCCTCCGGGTCCTTGGAGCAGTACTTC. It yields the protein CASSSSGSLEQYF.

V usage is TRBV9 and J usage is TRBJ1-6, with 9 bases identical to TRBD1. CDR1 is SGDLS and CDR2 is YYNGEE in the germline V gene. The junction had 6 bases not matched to a gene; V was cut back by 3 bases and J by 8 bases. This CDR3 region has 15 residues. In DNA form, the CDR3 reads TGTGCCAGCAGCGGAGGGACAGGGAGGTATTCACCCCTCCACTTT. It translates to CASSGGTGRYSPLHF.

This clonotype has more than one count but fewer than ten. This sequence joins TRBV12-3 or TRBV12-4 and TRBJ2-3, with D hard to call. Trimming stripped 6 bases from V and 2 bases from J, with 9 bases between. This CDR3 comprises 13 residues. The DNA of the CDR3 is TGTGCCAGCAGCAACTCCAACACAGATACGCAGTATTTT. Its protein product is CASSNSNTDTQYF.

The sample holds many counts of this clonotype. The rearrangement links TRBV5-6 to TRBJ2-2; D is tentatively TRBD1 or TRBD2 (5 bases each). Per germline, CDR1 SGHDT and CDR2 YYEEEE. CDR3 length: 16 residues. Trimming removed 2 bases from V and 0 bases from J, with 11 bases in between. CDR3: CASSLVGGTNTGELFF. The CDR3 DNA reads as TGTGCCAGCAGCTTAGTTGGGGGAACGAACACCGGGGAGCTGTTTTTT.

This clonotype was counted many times. The J gene is TRBJ1-5, the V gene TRBV5-1, with D possibly being TRBD1 (5 bases). Trimming removed 4 bases from V and 3 bases from J, with 11 bases in between. The CDR3 contains 14 residues. Germline loops: CDR1 SGHRS, CDR2 YFSETQ. The CDR3 here is CASSAGTHNQPQHF. DNA for the CDR3: TGCGCCAGCAGCGCCGGGACCCACAATCAGCCCCAGCATTTT.

V usage is TRBV18 and J usage is TRBJ1-1; D is uncertain. The length of the CDR3 is 13 residues. Between the trimmed V and J ends, which lost 0 bases and 8 bases, there was a span of 10 bases. The V gene's germline CDR1 is KGHSH and CDR2 LQKENI. Here the CDR3 DNA reads TGTGCCAGCTCACCACCAGTGGGCAGCGAAGCTTTCTTT. Translating it yields CASSPPVGSEAFF.

This clonotype was counted between two and nine times. The chain couples TRBV28 to TRBJ2-2; possible D gene TRBD2, 6 bases. Looked up from germline, CDR1 is MDHEN and CDR2 is SYDVKM. V was shortened by 5 bases and J by 3 bases, with 10 bases between the two germline ends. The CDR3 is made up of 14 amino acids. The CDR3 spells CASSRGSDTGELFF. Written as DNA, the CDR3 is TGTGCCAGCAGTCGGGGGTCTGACACCGGGGAGCTGTTTTTT.

This clonotype was counted between two and nine times. The J gene is TRBJ2-4, the V gene TRBV20-1; the D gene is possibly TRBD2 (6 bases). There are 12 residues in the CDR3. Germline CDR1 DFQATT, CDR2 SNEGSKA (reference sequence). V lost 6 bases and J lost 6, with 12 bases in between. CDR3 bases: TGCAGTGCGAACCGCGGGACAAACATTCAGTACTTC. Protein: CSANRGTNIQYF.

Ten or more counts support this clonotype. The chain joins TRBV12-3 or TRBV12-4 to TRBJ1-3, with a weak D call TRBD1 (5 bases). Trimming removed 4 bases from V and 4 bases from J, with 17 bases in between. This CDR3 has 16 residues. The CDR3 loop is CASSSGAPSTGNTIYF. The DNA for the CDR3 is TGTGCCAGCAGTTCCGGGGCCCCTTCAACGGGAAACACCATATATTTT.

This clonotype was detected many times. The CDR3 sequence is CAISQDRAVQYV. The CDR3 DNA reads TGTGCCATCAGCCAAGACAGGGCCGTGCAGTACGTC. This chain joins TRBV10-3 and TRBJ2-7; 7 positions agree with TRBD1. The germline V gene encodes CDR1 ENHRY and CDR2 SYGVKD. The CDR3 is made up of 12 amino acids. Germline trimming cut 6 bases from V and 9 bases from J; bases unmatched to any gene: 8.

This rearrangement joins TRBV20-1 to TRBJ2-1, with 15 bases matching TRBD2. The CDR3 is 15 amino acids. With V trimmed by 5 bases and J by 5 bases, 4 bases remained unmatched. The V gene's germline CDR1 is DFQATT and CDR2 SNEGSKA (reference sequence). In nucleotides, the CDR3 is TGCAGTGCTTGGACTAGCGGGGGGGCCGACAATGAGCAGTTCTTC. This translates into CSAWTSGGADNEQFF.

This clonotype was counted a few times. The chain uses TRBV10-3 and TRBJ2-7; D possibly corresponds to TRBD1 (5 bases). The CDR3 runs 11 residues. V lost 10 bases and J 5 bases, leaving 12 bases between the germline ends. CDR1 and CDR2 from the germline V gene are ENHRY and SYGVKD. The CDR3: CATGQGNEQYF. Written as DNA, the CDR3 is TGTGCCACCGGACAAGGGAACGAGCAGTACTTC.